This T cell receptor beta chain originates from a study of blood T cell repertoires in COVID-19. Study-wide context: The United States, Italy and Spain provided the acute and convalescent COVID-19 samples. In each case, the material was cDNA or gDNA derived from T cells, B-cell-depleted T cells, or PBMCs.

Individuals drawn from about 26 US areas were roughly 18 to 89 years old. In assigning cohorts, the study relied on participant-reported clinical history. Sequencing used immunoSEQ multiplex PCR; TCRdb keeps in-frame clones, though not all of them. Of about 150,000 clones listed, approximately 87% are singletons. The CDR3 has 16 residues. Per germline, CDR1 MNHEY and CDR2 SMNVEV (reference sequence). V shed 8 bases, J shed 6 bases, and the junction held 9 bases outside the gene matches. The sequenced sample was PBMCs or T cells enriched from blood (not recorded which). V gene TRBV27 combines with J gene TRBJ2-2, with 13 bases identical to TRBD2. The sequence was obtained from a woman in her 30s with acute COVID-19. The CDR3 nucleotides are TGTGCCAGCGGGGTCCGGACTAGCGGGAGTTCCGGGGAGCTGTTTTTT. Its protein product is CASGVRTSGSSGELFF.